This T cell receptor beta chain was retrieved from a study of graft-versus-host responses after intestinal transplantation. Study information: Isolated intestinal, liver-intestinal, or multivisceral transplants were what recipients had. Recipients across the board were started on anti-thymocyte globulin induction, then kept on tacrolimus and steroids for two to four years.

Method: immunoSEQ multiplex PCR; TCRdb's copy keeps in-frame clones and lacks some. The sample has 20,000 to 25,000 clones, around 81% seen once; the top ten hold roughly 3.1%. On this clone itself: The antigen remains undetermined.

Findings of the study overall: Recipient bone marrow held GvH clones, some seen earlier in ileum or blood. Where graft-donor T cell macrochimerism was present, patients had high graft-versus-host to host-versus-graft clonal ratios in allografts.

J lost 3 bases, V lost 4 bases, and 5 bases had no gene match. The CDR3 contains 14 residues. Per germline, CDR1 SGHRS and CDR2 YFSETQ. Investigators treated the graft tissue so that it released intraepithelial and lamina propria lymphocytes. Material: ileum tissue, obtained 12 days after intestinal transplant. This clonotype was obtained from a human patient who received an intestinal transplant, so some T cells may come from the graft donor. The chain employs TRBV5-1 and TRBJ1-1; TRBD1 matches 8 bases. CDR3 sequence: CASSPRTGHTEAFF. CDR3 DNA sequence: TGCGCCAGCAGCCCAAGGACAGGGCACACTGAAGCTTTCTTT.